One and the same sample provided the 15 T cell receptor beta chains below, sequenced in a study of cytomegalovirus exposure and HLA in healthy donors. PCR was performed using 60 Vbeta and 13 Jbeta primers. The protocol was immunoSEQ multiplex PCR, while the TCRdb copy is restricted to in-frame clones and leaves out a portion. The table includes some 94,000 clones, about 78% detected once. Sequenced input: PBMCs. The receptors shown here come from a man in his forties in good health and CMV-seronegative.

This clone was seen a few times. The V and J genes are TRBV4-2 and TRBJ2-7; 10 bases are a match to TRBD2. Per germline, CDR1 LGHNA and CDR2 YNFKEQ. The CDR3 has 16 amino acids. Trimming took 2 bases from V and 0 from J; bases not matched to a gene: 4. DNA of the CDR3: TGTGCCAGCAGCCAATTCACTAGCGGGGACTCCTACGAGCAGTACTTC. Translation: CASSQFTSGDSYEQYF.

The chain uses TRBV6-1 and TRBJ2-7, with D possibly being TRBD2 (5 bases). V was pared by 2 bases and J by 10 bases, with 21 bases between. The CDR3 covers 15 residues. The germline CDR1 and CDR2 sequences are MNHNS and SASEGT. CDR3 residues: CASSESGNSRFPQYF. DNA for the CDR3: TGTGCCAGCAGTGAAAGCGGTAATAGCCGATTTCCCCAGTACTTC.

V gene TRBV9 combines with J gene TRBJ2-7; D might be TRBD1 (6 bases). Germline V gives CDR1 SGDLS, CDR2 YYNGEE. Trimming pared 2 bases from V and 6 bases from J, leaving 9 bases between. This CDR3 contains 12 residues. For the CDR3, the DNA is TGTGCCAGCAGCGTTGGGGGCGGCGAGCAGTACTTC. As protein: CASSVGGGEQYF.

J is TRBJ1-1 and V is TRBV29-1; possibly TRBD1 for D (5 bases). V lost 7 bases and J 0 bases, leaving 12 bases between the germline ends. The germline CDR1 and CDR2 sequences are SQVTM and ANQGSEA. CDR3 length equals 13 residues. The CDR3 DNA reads TGCAGCGGACGACAGTCATTGAACACTGAAGCTTTCTTT. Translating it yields CSGRQSLNTEAFF.

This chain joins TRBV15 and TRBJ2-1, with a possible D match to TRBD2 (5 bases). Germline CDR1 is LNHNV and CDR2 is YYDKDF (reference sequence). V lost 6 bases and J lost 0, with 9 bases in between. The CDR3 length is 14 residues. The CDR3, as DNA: TGTGCCACCAGGGAGGCCTCCTCCTACAATGAGCAGTTCTTC. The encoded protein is CATREASSYNEQFF.

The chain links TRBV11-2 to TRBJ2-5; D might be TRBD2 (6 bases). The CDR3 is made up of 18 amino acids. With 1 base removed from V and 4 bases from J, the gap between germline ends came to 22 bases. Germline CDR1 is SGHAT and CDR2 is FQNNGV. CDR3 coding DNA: TGTGCCAGCAGCTTAGCAGGAGGGTCCGGGACTCGGGCAGAGACCCAGTACTTC. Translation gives CASSLAGGSGTRAETQYF.

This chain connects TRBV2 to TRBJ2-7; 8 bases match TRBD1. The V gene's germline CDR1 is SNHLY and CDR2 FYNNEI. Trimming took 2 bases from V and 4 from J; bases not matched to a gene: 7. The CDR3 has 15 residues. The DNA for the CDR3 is TGTGCCAGCAGTGAATACCCAGGGGGCGGGTACGAGCAGTACTTC. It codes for CASSEYPGGGYEQYF.

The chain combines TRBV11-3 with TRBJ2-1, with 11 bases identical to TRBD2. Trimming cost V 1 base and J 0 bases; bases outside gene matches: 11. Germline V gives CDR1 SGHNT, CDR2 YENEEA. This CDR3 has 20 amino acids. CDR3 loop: CASSLGRLAGPSSSYNEQFF. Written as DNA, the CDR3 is TGTGCCAGCAGCTTAGGTCGACTAGCGGGGCCCTCCAGCTCCTACAATGAGCAGTTCTTC.

The chain's CDR3 is CASSMDRGSDTQYF. The CDR3 DNA reads as TGTGCCAGCAGCATGGACAGGGGCTCAGATACGCAGTATTTT. The V gene is TRBV7-3, the J gene TRBJ2-3; 9 bases are shared with TRBD1. The CDR3 is made up of 14 amino acids. V shed 5 bases and J 4 bases; nucleotides not matched to a gene: 4. The germline V gene has CDR1 SGHTA and CDR2 FQGTGA.

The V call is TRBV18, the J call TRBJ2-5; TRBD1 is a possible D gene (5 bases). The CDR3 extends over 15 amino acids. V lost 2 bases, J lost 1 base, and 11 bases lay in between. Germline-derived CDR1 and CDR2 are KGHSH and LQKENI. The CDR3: CASSPIPGIQETQYF. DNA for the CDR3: TGTGCCAGCTCACCAATTCCAGGGATCCAAGAGACCCAGTACTTC.

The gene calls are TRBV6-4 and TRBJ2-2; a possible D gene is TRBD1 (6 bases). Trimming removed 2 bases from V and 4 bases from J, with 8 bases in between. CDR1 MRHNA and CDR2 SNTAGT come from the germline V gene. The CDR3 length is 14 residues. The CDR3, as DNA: TGTGCCAGCAGTGACCAGGGGACCACCGGGGAGCTGTTTTTT. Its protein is CASSDQGTTGELFF.

Written as DNA, the CDR3 is TGTGCCAGCAGTGCCGGGACAGGCGGTCAGCCAGATACGCAGTATTTT. Protein product: CASSAGTGGQPDTQYF. This chain connects TRBV2 to TRBJ2-3; TRBD1 aligns across 8 bases. With V trimmed by 4 bases and J by 4 bases, 10 bases remained unmatched. Germline CDR1 and CDR2: SNHLY and FYNNEI. CDR3 length equals 16 residues.

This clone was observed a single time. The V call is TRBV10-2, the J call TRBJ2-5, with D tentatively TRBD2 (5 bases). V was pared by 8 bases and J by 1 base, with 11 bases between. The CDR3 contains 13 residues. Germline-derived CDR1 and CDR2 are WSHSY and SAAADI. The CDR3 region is CASGAEGQETQYF. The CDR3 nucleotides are TGCGCCAGCGGAGCTGAGGGCCAAGAGACCCAGTACTTC.

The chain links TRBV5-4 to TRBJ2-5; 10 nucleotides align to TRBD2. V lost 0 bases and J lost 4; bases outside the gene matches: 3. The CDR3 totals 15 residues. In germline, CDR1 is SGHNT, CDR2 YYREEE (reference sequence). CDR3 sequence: CASSLELAGVETQYF. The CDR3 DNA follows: TGTGCCAGCAGCTTGGAGCTAGCGGGAGTAGAGACCCAGTACTTC. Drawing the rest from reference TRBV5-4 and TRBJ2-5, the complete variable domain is ETGVTQSPTHLIKTRGQQVTLRCSSQSGHNTVSWYQQALGQGPQFIFQYYREEENGRGNFPPRFSGLQFPNYSSELNVNALELDDSALYLCASSLELAGVETQYFGPGTRLLVL.

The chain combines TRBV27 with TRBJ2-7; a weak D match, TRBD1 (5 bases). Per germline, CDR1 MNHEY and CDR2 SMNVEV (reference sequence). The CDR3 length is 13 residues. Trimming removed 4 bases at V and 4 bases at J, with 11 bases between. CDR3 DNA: TGTGCCAGCAGTTCCGGCCAGGGTTACGAGCAGTACTTC. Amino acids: CASSSGQGYEQYF.